Described below is a single T cell receptor (beta chain) sequence and its context. The data belong to a study of blood T cell repertoires in COVID-19. Study at large: T cells, B-cell-depleted T cells, or PBMCs provided the cDNA or gDNA that served as material.

TCRdb keeps only in-frame clones here, not all; method: immunoSEQ multiplex PCR. Of 14,000 to 15,000 clones listed, 70% to 90% are singletons. The CDR3 is 16 amino acids. V lost 2 bases and J 5 bases, leaving 17 bases between the germline ends. The TCR was taken from a human donor in a cohort sampled during active COVID-19. The chain links TRBV23-1 to TRBJ2-3; weak D call: TRBD1 (5 bases). TRBV23-1 is labeled an ORF, and its function is uncertain. Sequencing used peripheral blood. The DNA of the CDR3 is TGCGCCAGCAGTCAAATCTTCAGGGAAGCAAGAGATACGCAGTATTTT. Translated, it gives CASSQIFREARDTQYF.